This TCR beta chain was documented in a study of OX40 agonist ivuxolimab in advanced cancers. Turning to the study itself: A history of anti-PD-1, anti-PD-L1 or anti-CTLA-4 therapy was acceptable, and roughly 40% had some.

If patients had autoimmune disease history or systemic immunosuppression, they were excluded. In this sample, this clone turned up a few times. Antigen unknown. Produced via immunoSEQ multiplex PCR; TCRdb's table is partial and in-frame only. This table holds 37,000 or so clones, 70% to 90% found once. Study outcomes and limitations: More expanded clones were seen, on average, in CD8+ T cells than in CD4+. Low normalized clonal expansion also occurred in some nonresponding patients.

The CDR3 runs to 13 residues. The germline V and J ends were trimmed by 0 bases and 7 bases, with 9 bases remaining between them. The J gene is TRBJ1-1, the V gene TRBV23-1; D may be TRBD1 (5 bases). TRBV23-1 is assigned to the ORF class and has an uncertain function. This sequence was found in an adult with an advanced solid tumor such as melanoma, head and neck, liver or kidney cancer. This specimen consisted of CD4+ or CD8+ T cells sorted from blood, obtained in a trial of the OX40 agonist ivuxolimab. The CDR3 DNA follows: TGCGCCAGCAGTCAATCAGGGGATCTTGAAGCTTTCTTT. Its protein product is CASSQSGDLEAFF.